A single sample gave rise to the 16 T cell receptor beta chains below, sequenced in a study of blood T cell repertoires in COVID-19. This table comes from immunoSEQ multiplex PCR, and its TCRdb copy is limited to in-frame clones, with some not included. Of some 150,000 clones in the sample, approximately 80% were seen once. Sequencing input: PBMCs or T cells enriched from blood (not recorded which). The receptors originated from a woman aged 40 to 50 who had recovered from COVID-19.

By frequency in the sample, this clone is medium-sized. This rearrangement joins TRBV7-9 to TRBJ1-2; no reliable D call. V lost 2 bases to trimming and J lost 4 bases, with 11 bases between them. Germline V lookup: CDR1 SEHNR, CDR2 FQNEAQ (reference sequence). The CDR3 length is 14 residues. The CDR3: CASSLTSQVYGYTF. CDR3 nucleotides: TGTGCCAGCAGCTTAACATCCCAGGTCTATGGCTACACCTTC.

The chain has TRBV6-5 and TRBJ1-1, with 9 bases matching TRBD1. CDR3 length: 15 residues. V shed 6 bases and J 6 bases; nucleotides not matched to a gene: 11. From germline, CDR1 is MNHEY and CDR2 SVGAGI. CDR3 residues: CASRPPGQGSAEAFF. The CDR3 DNA reads as TGTGCCAGCAGGCCTCCGGGACAGGGTTCGGCTGAAGCTTTCTTT.

The chain joins TRBV7-8 to TRBJ2-7; perhaps TRBD1 as D (5 bases). Germline V lookup: CDR1 SGHVS, CDR2 FQNEAQ. Deletions cut 5 bases from V and 6 bases from J, with 11 bases between. This CDR3 spans 12 amino acids. CDR3 loop: CASSRAQGEQYF. The CDR3 DNA is TGTGCCAGCAGCCGCGCTCAGGGCGAGCAGTACTTC.

The chain couples TRBV6-5 to TRBJ2-3; TRBD2 matches 7 bases. Trimming at V came to 6 bases and at J to 5 bases, leaving 2 bases not matched to a gene. Germline-derived CDR1 and CDR2 are MNHEY and SVGAGI. This CDR3 is built from 12 residues. The CDR3 is CASSRTRDTQYF. For the CDR3, the DNA is TGTGCCAGCAGCCGGACTAGAGATACGCAGTATTTT.

The V and J genes are TRBV10-1 and TRBJ2-7; tentative D call: TRBD1 (6 bases). V lost 3 bases and J lost 3, with 27 bases in between. Germline V gives CDR1 WNHNN, CDR2 SYGVQD (reference sequence). CDR3 length: 19 amino acids. This CDR3 reads CASSDRGQLSLPRNYEQYF. Written as DNA, the CDR3 is TGCGCCAGCAGTGATCGGGGACAACTATCCCTTCCAAGAAACTACGAGCAGTACTTC.

The rearrangement links TRBV11-3 to TRBJ1-2, with 8 bases fitting TRBD1. This CDR3 is 13 amino acids long. With 5 bases clipped from V and 7 bases from J, the junction kept 6 bases outside the gene matches. Germline loops: CDR1 SGHNT, CDR2 YENEEA. CDR3: CASSRTGGTGYTF. The CDR3 nucleotides are TGTGCCAGCAGCCGAACAGGGGGTACTGGCTACACCTTC.

The DNA of the CDR3 is TGTGCCAGTAGTATAGATCTGGCGGGAGGGCACTACGAGCAGTACTTC. This sequence encodes CASSIDLAGGHYEQYF. The rearrangement uses TRBV19 and TRBJ2-7, with 9 positions matching TRBD2. Germline CDR1 reads LNHDA; CDR2 reads SQIVND (reference sequence). This CDR3 has 16 amino acids. V gave up 0 bases and J gave up 3 bases; unmatched junction bases: 6. The full variable domain, completed using reference TRBV19 and TRBJ2-7, is DGGITQSPKYLFRKEGQNVTLSCEQNLNHDAMYWYRQDPGQGLRLIYYSQIVNDFQKGDIAEGYSVSREKKESFPLTVTSAQKNPTAFYLCASSIDLAGGHYEQYFGPGTRLTVT.

This clone appeared once. This sequence joins TRBV2 and TRBJ2-7; maybe TRBD2 (5 bases). CDR1 SNHLY and CDR2 FYNNEI come from the germline V gene. The CDR3 totals 13 residues. V lost 4 bases to trimming and J lost 3 bases, with 10 bases between them. CDR3 sequence (DNA): TGTGCCAGCAGTGCTGGAGGACGCTACGAGCAGTACTTC. Translated, it gives CASSAGGRYEQYF. The full variable domain, completed using reference TRBV2 and TRBJ2-7, is EPEVTQTPSHQVTQMGQEVILRCVPISNHLYFYWYRQILGQKVEFLVSFYNNEISEKSEIFDDQFSVERPDGSNFTLKIRSTKLEDSAMYFCASSAGGRYEQYFGPGTRLTVT.

The gene calls are TRBV4-1 and TRBJ2-1; TRBD2 might be the D (5 bases). Germline-derived CDR1 and CDR2 are MGHRA and YSYEKL. This CDR3 contains 13 residues. Trimming left V 1 base short and J 5 bases short, with 6 bases between. As DNA, the CDR3 is TGCGCCAGCAGCCAAGGAGGGAACAATGAGCAGTTCTTC. Protein: CASSQGGNNEQFF.

CDR3 DNA: TGTGCCAGCAGTCCCGACAGACTGAACACTGAAGCTTTCTTT. It encodes CASSPDRLNTEAFF. This chain links TRBV6-5 with TRBJ1-1, with D maybe TRBD1 (5 bases). Germline V gives CDR1 MNHEY, CDR2 SVGAGI. CDR3 length equals 14 residues. Trimming left V 5 bases short and J 0 bases short, with 10 bases between.

The chain uses TRBV2 and TRBJ1-2, with D perhaps matching TRBD1 (6 bases). This CDR3 spans 14 amino acids. The V gene's germline CDR1 is SNHLY and CDR2 FYNNEI. V was trimmed by 2 bases and J by 6 bases, leaving 13 bases between them. The CDR3 loop is CASSESAGDHGYTF. DNA of the CDR3: TGTGCCAGCAGTGAAAGTGCAGGGGATCATGGCTACACCTTC.

This clone was counted only a few times. The V gene is TRBV18, the J gene TRBJ1-5, with unresolved D. V shed 3 bases and J shed 0 bases, with 9 bases lying between them. The length of the CDR3 is 15 residues. From germline, CDR1 is KGHSH and CDR2 LQKENI. Here the CDR3 reads CASSPERVSNQPQHF. The CDR3 bases are TGTGCCAGCTCACCGGAGAGGGTTAGCAATCAGCCCCAGCATTTT.

The CDR3 DNA is TGTGCCAGCAGCACGGGACAGGGCATACGGCAGCCCCAGCATTTT. It translates to CASSTGQGIRQPQHF. This rearrangement joins TRBV27 to TRBJ1-5, with 9 positions matching TRBD1. The CDR3 contains 15 residues. CDR1 MNHEY and CDR2 SMNVEV come from the germline V gene (reference sequence). V shed 6 bases and J 7 bases; nucleotides not matched to a gene: 10.

The gene calls are TRBV10-3 and TRBJ2-3; possible D gene TRBD1, 5 bases. The CDR3 covers 13 residues. Trimming pared 6 bases from V and 4 bases from J, leaving 11 bases between. CDR1 is ENHRY and CDR2 is SYGVKD in the germline V gene. For the CDR3, the DNA is TGTGCCATCAGCTCAGGGAACCCAGATACGCAGTATTTT. It is translated as CAISSGNPDTQYF.

This rearrangement joins TRBV7-6 to TRBJ2-1; D remains unclear. Germline-derived CDR1 and CDR2 are SGHVS and FNYEAQ. Trimming took 1 base from V and 3 from J, leaving 10 bases between them. The CDR3 loop spans 15 amino acids. Here the CDR3 reads CASSLVVAVYNEQFF. For the CDR3, the DNA is TGTGCCAGCAGCTTAGTGGTAGCTGTCTACAATGAGCAGTTCTTC.

This chain connects TRBV5-1 to TRBJ2-7; 9 positions agree with TRBD1. Germline-derived CDR1 and CDR2 are SGHRS and YFSETQ. With 4 bases clipped from V and 5 bases from J, the junction kept 10 bases outside the gene matches. This CDR3 region has 15 residues. The CDR3 reads CASSGGTGNTNEQYF. CDR3 nucleotide sequence: TGCGCCAGCAGCGGGGGGACAGGGAATACGAACGAGCAGTACTTC.